This T cell receptor beta chain was identified during a study of blood T cell repertoires in COVID-19. Study as a whole: Samples taken during acute and convalescent COVID-19 were collected in the United States, Italy and Spain. PBMCs, B-cell-depleted T cells, or T cells were the source of the cDNA or gDNA that made up the material.

The authors' processing: Cell counts per sample came from amplifying reference gene primers. Sequencing used immunoSEQ multiplex PCR; TCRdb keeps in-frame clones, though not all of them. V and J calls and clone size follow that table, whereas D and trimming were derived from the DNA. Here the sample spans under 150,000 clones, approximately 80% being singletons. CDR1 and CDR2 (germline): MNHEY, SVGAGI. Deletions cut 7 bases from V and 3 bases from J, with 15 bases between. The CDR3 is 14 amino acids. Sequencing was carried out using peripheral blood. This receptor was obtained from an older woman with active or convalescent COVID-19. The chain carries TRBV6-5 and TRBJ1-1; weak D call: TRBD1 (5 bases). CDR3 DNA sequence: TGTGCCAGCACAGCCGCAGGGATGTACACTGAAGCTTTCTTT. It translates to CASTAAGMYTEAFF.